This T cell receptor (beta chain) was identified during a study of early T cells in non-severe SARS-CoV-2 infection. V dropped 3 bases and J dropped 2; count of bases not matched to a gene: 7. CDR3 length equals 15 residues. Germline CDR1 reads SEHNR; CDR2 reads FQNEAQ (reference sequence). Unique molecular identifier tags were affixed to discrete cDNA molecules. TCRdb used MiXCR to reprocess the 5' RACE reads, holding one entry per CDR3 protein. The sample has 80,000 to 100,000 distinct CDR3 sequences; 14% are singletons. V usage is TRBV7-9 and J usage is TRBJ2-7; 7 nucleotides line up with TRBD1. The origin of this receptor is an adult who was a healthcare worker with PCR-confirmed SARS-CoV-2 infection or an uninfected control (not recorded which). The specimen was whole blood. DNA for the CDR3: TGTGCCAGCAGCTTCGAACAGGGGTTGGCCTACGAGCAGTACTTC. Protein: CASSFEQGLAYEQYF.